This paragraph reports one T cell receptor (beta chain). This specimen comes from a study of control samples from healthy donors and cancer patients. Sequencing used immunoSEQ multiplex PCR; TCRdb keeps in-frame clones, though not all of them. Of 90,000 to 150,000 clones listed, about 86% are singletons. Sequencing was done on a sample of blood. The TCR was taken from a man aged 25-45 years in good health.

CDR3 sequence: CASSLVGRNTEAFF. The CDR3 DNA reads as TGTGCCAGCAGCTTGGTCGGCAGGAACACTGAAGCTTTCTTT. This chain uses TRBV5-6 with TRBJ1-1; D not certain. The germline gives CDR1 SGHDT, CDR2 YYEEEE. Between the trimmed V and J ends, which lost 0 bases and 1 base, there was a span of 7 bases. The CDR3 is made up of 14 amino acids.